This T cell receptor beta chain stems from a study of T cells in Graves' hyperthyroidism and ophthalmopathy. Across the study: It was at initial diagnosis, before any treatment, that peripheral blood was collected.

There were TCR beta CDR3 regions amplified from RNA transcripts. HTBI primers drove first-round RT-PCR of the TCR CDR3. Via MiXCR, TCRdb re-called the multiplex PCR reads, giving one row per CDR3 protein. The repertoire holds hundreds of thousands of distinct CDR3 sequences, with around 15% as singletons. This clonotype was recorded at least ten times. Between the trimmed V and J ends, which lost 0 bases and 3 bases, there was a span of 12 bases. Germline V gene sequence: CDR1 DFQATT, CDR2 SNEGSKA (reference sequence). The CDR3 spans 14 residues. The study based diagnoses on clinical symptoms, serum thyroxine and TRAb, thyroid ultrasound and orbital computed tomography. An approximately 10 ml volume of fresh peripheral blood provided the PBMCs.

The TCR sequence derives from a woman aged 60 to 75 with Graves' ophthalmopathy. Material for sequencing was blood. The chain employs TRBV20-1 and TRBJ2-7; D may be TRBD1 (5 bases). In nucleotides, the CDR3 is TGCAGTGCTAGAGACCATTTCACAGGCTACGAGCAGTACTTC. Translation gives CSARDHFTGYEQYF.